This TCR beta chain was obtained from a study of blood T cell repertoires in COVID-19. Per germline, CDR1 DFQATT and CDR2 SNEGSKA (reference sequence). CDR3 length: 15 residues. The ends lost 3 bases at V and 3 bases at J; junction bases unmatched: 8. As processed by the authors: Reference gene primer amplification yielded estimated nucleated cell counts. TCRdb's table, derived via immunoSEQ multiplex PCR, lists solely in-frame clones and lacks some. Clone size and V and J calls were adopted from that table, with D and trimming inferred from the DNA. This sample carries a few hundred thousand clones, roughly 90% of them seen once, and the ten largest clones take roughly 2.2%.

Sequencing was carried out using peripheral blood. This receptor was identified in a woman aged 45-65 years with acute or convalescent COVID-19. The chain joins TRBV20-1 to TRBJ2-3; TRBD2 matches at 8 bases. The CDR3 loop reads CSASVREVGTDTQYF. The CDR3, as DNA: TGCAGTGCTAGTGTGCGGGAGGTCGGGACAGATACGCAGTATTTT.